This T cell receptor (beta chain) was captured by sequencing in a study of cytomegalovirus exposure and HLA in healthy donors (dated by TCRdb to 2017 to 2019). Regarding the research as a whole: In an earlier analysis of 450 to 750 of the donors, 276 Gb of sequence data and some 100 million unique TCR beta sequences from about 179 million T cells were reported. Roughly 300 gigabases of sequencing data and around 90 million unique TCR sequences made up an early release that covered around 640 HLA-typed donors. Among the approximately 400 genotyped donors, approximately 81% belonged to the genetic ancestry cluster associated with self-reported Caucasian donors. The aim of the study was to test whether cataloging public T cell receptors could identify signatures of past pathogen exposure. The study used immunosequencing to profile the T cell repertoires of approximately 630 subjects and linked those repertoires to cytomegalovirus serostatus. Besides the first cohort of 666 subjects, a separate validation cohort made up of 95 to 150 different subjects was used. To predict cytomegalovirus infection status, the study combined high-throughput TCR immunosequencing, statistical association of individual TCRs with disease status, and machine learning. To study patterns of TCR occurrence, a later analysis re-analyzed previously published TCR beta repertoires from 550 to 800 donors and added high-resolution HLA genotyping. Rather than using new phenotypic data, the later analysis identified candidate immune exposures from TCR beta sequences and from how often those sequences occurred across donors. An earlier analysis of 500 to 750 of the donors applied high-throughput TCR beta sequencing to assess whether each TCR beta V gene segment acted as functional or pseudogenic. Alongside the repertoire data, information on donor age, sex, ethnicity and CMV serostatus was compiled. In a later genetic analysis, genome-wide SNP genotypes for about three fifths of the 666 donors were used, and that subset was treated as a discovery cohort. Every discovery cohort repertoire had been produced on one sequencing platform. Both class I and class II loci were covered by HLA typing, at four-digit resolution. Typing coverage differed by locus: A, B, C, DRB1 and DQB1 were typed in roughly 620-630 donors, DQA1 in 522, DPA1 in 600 to 610, and DPB1 in 472. A few DR-DQ haplotypes were handled as single units for association and clustering because linkage in the cohort was strong. Among about 400 genotyped donors of the cohort, an average of approximately 240,000 unique TCR beta nucleotide sequences was sequenced per donor, of which about 19% were non-productive.

For CDR1 and CDR2, the germline V gene lists SGDLS and YYNGEE. V is shortened by 3 bases, J by 3 bases, and the region joining them spans 10 bases. The CDR3 contains 15 residues, cysteine and phenylalanine counted. Kept here is only the CDR3 DNA, which spans 45 bases and is read in frame from base 1. Library method: the immunoSEQ multiplex PCR assay. A mixture of 60 forward primers for TCR Vbeta segments and 13 reverse primers for TCR Jbeta segments was used in the multiplex PCR. Amplification of the CDR3 region of rearranged TCR beta genes was performed with a multiplex PCR assay on genomic DNA. The amplified TCR beta libraries were sequenced on the Illumina HiSeq System as 87-base-pair reads. The study's processing was this. In a later analysis, about 80 million unique TCR beta chains were counted across the roughly 700 repertoires, and some 10 million of these chains were shared by at least two donors. To remove PCR and sequencing errors, raw reads were error-corrected and collapsed into unique sequences using a nearest-neighbor algorithm that merged closely related sequences. V, D and J gene segments were assigned by aligning CDR3 sequences to IMGT reference sequences. For a sequence to be retained, a match of at least six nucleotides was required to both a V gene segment and a J gene segment. A rearrangement counted as productive if the CDR3 had no stop codons and remained in frame with V and J, and every other rearrangement counted as non-productive. CDR3 was defined according to IMGT convention as the region running from the second conserved V-encoded cysteine to the conserved J-encoded phenylalanine. The earlier analysis of 500 to 650 of the donors excluded any sequence lacking an unambiguous match to a single V gene segment. In an earlier analysis of 587 of the donors, V segments were called functional above 56.7% productive rearrangements and were called segregating when the between-donor standard deviation exceeded 5%. To diagnose cytomegalovirus status from the catalog of TCR beta chain sequences, a statistical classification framework was built. In a later analysis, TCR nucleotide sequences were compared against IMGT/GENE-DB human TR gene sequences so that V and J genes could be assigned. In a later analysis, CDR3 sequences and most-parsimonious VDJ recombination scenarios were assigned using the TCRdist pipeline. A later analysis defined each TCR beta chain by its CDR3 amino acid sequence plus V-gene family, and excluded reads lacking a unique V-gene family. As a way to deal with suspected cross-contamination and a sequencing artifact, a later analysis dropped approximately 570 nucleotide sequences that were highly shared and had low generation probability. In a later analysis, a clonal expansion index was calculated for each public chain from normalized within-repertoire ranks of inferred template counts. A later analysis computed generation probabilities with a VDJ recombination model fitted to out-of-frame rearrangements, and checked the results against IGoR. In a later analysis, hypergeometric tests were used to score TCR-TCR, TCR-HLA and TCR-CMV co-occurrence, with a repertoire-size bias correction applied to TCR pairs. False discovery rates were estimated in a later analysis by permuting HLA or CMV assignments 20 times. In a later analysis, co-occurring TCRs were grouped using DBSCAN, and TCRdist sequence similarity was added for clustering within HLA-allele-positive subsets. Co-occurrence clustering excluded repertoires with fewer than 30,000 or more than 120,000 public chains, plus five with anomalous nucleotide sharing. TCRdb obtained this table from immuneACCESS and retained in-frame rearrangements with V and J assigned. These tables miss some clones; where compared with another copy, unresolved V genes account for less than half of the shortfall, and the remainder is unexplained. That table is the source of V, J and clone size, and D and trimming were worked out from the DNA. The sample data list 50,000 or so clones, and 72% of these were observed just once. The top ten hold 7% to 10% of the sample.

Concerning this clone itself: The antigen it binds to is not known. Base-call qualities are not available, and no considerably larger clone is one nucleotide away.

The cohort comprised some 680 healthy bone marrow donors. At the time of sampling, every cohort member was nominally healthy, though immune exposures that went unrecorded were likely present. The donor was CMV seronegative and belonged to the group of 352 seronegative cohort members. Every donor gave a peripheral blood sample, and the peripheral blood mononuclear cells from that sample were used for TCR beta sequencing. Genomic DNA extraction from the blood cell samples was performed with the Qiagen DNeasy Blood Extraction Kit. The research as a whole found: Cytomegalovirus status was reported to be diagnosed by the classifier with high specificity and sensitivity in both the original and validation cohorts. Most TCR sequences were seen in very few donors, while some public TCRs were found in many individuals. In a later genetic analysis, a missense DCLRE1C variant was associated with V-gene and J-gene trimming of TCR beta chains, and the association was replicated in an independent cohort. Linkage disequilibrium might explain the correlated functional status among segregating V segments, but an unknown experimental factor could not be ruled out. A later analysis associated 17,000 or so TCR beta sequences with specific HLA alleles at a false discovery rate of 0.05. The 87-base-pair reads could not distinguish some IMGT-functional V segments, including TRBV6-2 and TRBV6-3, so those segments were excluded. HLA typing was unavailable for some donors at each locus, so association tests used only the typed subset. Several of the top co-occurrence clusters appeared to be linked to parvovirus B19, influenza, CMV and Epstein-Barr virus, according to a later analysis. The presence/absence analyses assumed that sequencing depth was roughly uniform across donors, and that assumption may not be true. In vitro tests confirmed that three of the cytomegalovirus-associated TCR beta chains recognize cytomegalovirus antigens. In a later analysis, TCR association rates were found to vary across HLA loci, with the most associated TCRs seen for DRB1 alleles and the fewest for HLA-C alleles. A further reported finding was that TCR beta sequences accurately predicted the HLA-A and HLA-B alleles for most subjects in the first cohort. The study gave a list of roughly 150 TCR beta chains associated with cytomegalovirus. Some 15 rarely observed V segments, including chromosome 9 orphons, were excluded from the earlier analysis of almost 600 of the donors because counts were too low. A later analysis found that most CMV-associated TCR beta chains appeared HLA-restricted, with HLA associations seemingly driven largely by CMV exposure. Broadly in line with IMGT annotations, most TCR beta V segments showed up in productive rearrangements about 87% or about 30% of the time in an earlier analysis of approximately 640 of the donors. It was suggested by the authors that the approach could potentially be generalized to other disease states and immunological phenotypes. In a later analysis, HLA-associated TCR beta chains were found to be more clonally expanded and to have lower generation probabilities than equally common non-associated chains. Only TCR beta chains were sequenced in this cohort, and the absence of alpha or paired-chain data limited detectable features. In a later genetic analysis, fewer N-insertions in productive TCRs were reported among donors in an Asian-associated ancestry cluster than the approximately 710-donor mean. A cluster of highly shared sequence variants was judged likely to be a technical artifact of the sequencing pipeline. The only immune exposure information available for the cohort was CMV serostatus. Assigning TCR associations to individual alleles was difficult when HLA alleles, especially DR and DQ, strongly co-occurred.

This receptor was taken from a woman in her forties or fifties in good health and CMV-seronegative. The chain was built from TRBV9 and TRBJ2-6; a confident D gene designation cannot be given. The sample consisted of PBMCs. The DNA is as follows: TGTGCCAGCAGCGGCCCTATTGGTGGGGCCAACGTCCTGACTTTC. Translated, this gives CASSGPIGGANVLTF.